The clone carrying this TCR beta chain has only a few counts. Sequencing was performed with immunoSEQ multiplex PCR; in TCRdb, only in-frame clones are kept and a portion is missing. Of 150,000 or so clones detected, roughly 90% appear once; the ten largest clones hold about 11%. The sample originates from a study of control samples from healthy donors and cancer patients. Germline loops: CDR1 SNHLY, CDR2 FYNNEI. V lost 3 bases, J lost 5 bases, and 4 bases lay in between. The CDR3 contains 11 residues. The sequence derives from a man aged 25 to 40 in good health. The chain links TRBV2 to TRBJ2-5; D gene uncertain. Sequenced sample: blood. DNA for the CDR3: TGTGCCAGCAGTGAGTGGGAGACCCAGTACTTC. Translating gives CASSEWETQYF.